This T cell receptor (beta chain) derives from a study of post-analysis software for immune sequencing data. In the study overall: Recorded disease courses covered relapsing-remitting, secondary progressive and progressive-relapsing multiple sclerosis. Some patients had no subtype annotation. Study findings and constraints: Relative to controls, patients had about 5 TRBV segments at higher frequency, with TRBV5-6, TRBV5-1 and TRBV20-1 among these.

As regards this clonotype: Its antigen is not identified.

The authors incorporated unique molecular identifiers into the TCR beta cDNA libraries. TCRdb reprocessed the PCR reads via MiXCR and lists one record per CDR3 protein. In the table there are more than 450,000 distinct CDR3 sequences, roughly 34% of which are singletons. V was trimmed by 5 bases and J by 0 bases, leaving 8 bases between them. The CDR3 covers 15 residues. The sequenced material came from blood. This sequence was found in a girl aged 2 to 17 with multiple sclerosis. The chain carries TRBV12-3 or TRBV12-4 and TRBJ2-6; D gene unclear. Here the CDR3 reads CASSPQSSGANVLTF. CDR3 in DNA: TGTGCCAGCAGTCCACAGAGCTCTGGGGCCAACGTCCTGACTTTC.